These T cell receptor beta chains were read from a single sample in a study of cytomegalovirus exposure and HLA in healthy donors. Measured with immunoSEQ multiplex PCR; TCRdb has only the in-frame clones, and not every one. There are some 150,000 clones in the sample; about 80% occur only once, and roughly 9.7% lies in the top ten. What was sequenced was PBMCs. The receptors were gathered from a man in his late teens or twenties in good health and CMV-seropositive. Each CDR3 is given with its conserved first and last residue. Each record gives: clone size, J gene, V gene, D gene, CDR3 DNA, CDR3 protein. D genes are given only for firm matches. Size values are once, few and many counts, or a class for expanded clones, and some rows have none.

abundance: .
j_gene: TRBJ1-2
v_gene: TRBV6-6
d_gene: TRBD1
CDR3nt: TGTGCCAGCACGGGCAGGGGGCAGGAGGGCTACACCTTC
CDR3aa: CASTGRGQEGYTF

abundance: .
j_gene: TRBJ2-6
v_gene: TRBV18
d_gene: .
CDR3nt: TGTGCCAGCTCCCCTCAGGGTTTGGGGGCCAACGTCCTGACTTTC
CDR3aa: CASSPQGLGANVLTF

abundance: .
j_gene: TRBJ2-4
v_gene: TRBV4-1
d_gene: TRBD1
CDR3nt: TGCGCCAGCAGCCAAGCTGCGGGGACAGGAATTCAGTACTTC
CDR3aa: CASSQAAGTGIQYF

abundance: .
j_gene: TRBJ1-5
v_gene: TRBV7-8
d_gene: TRBD1
CDR3nt: TGTGCCAGCAGCTTAGTATCCGGACAGGAGCCCCAGCATTTT
CDR3aa: CASSLVSGQEPQHF

abundance: .
j_gene: TRBJ2-3
v_gene: TRBV19
d_gene: TRBD1
CDR3nt: TGTGCCAGTAGTACCGGGACAGGGATAATAAGGACAGATACGCAGTATTTT
CDR3aa: CASSTGTGIIRTDTQYF

abundance: .
j_gene: TRBJ2-7
v_gene: TRBV27
d_gene: TRBD2
CDR3nt: TGTGCCAGCAGTTTATTAGGCGGGAGGAGCTCCTACGAGCAGTACTTC
CDR3aa: CASSLLGGRSSYEQYF

abundance: .
j_gene: TRBJ1-2
v_gene: TRBV4-3
d_gene: .
CDR3nt: TGCGCCAGCAGCCACCTGACAACGGCTAACTATGGCTACACCTTC
CDR3aa: CASSHLTTANYGYTF

abundance: .
j_gene: TRBJ2-7
v_gene: TRBV5-4
d_gene: .
CDR3nt: TGTGCCAGCAGCTTGGGGACAGTGAGCTCCTACGAGCAGTACTTC
CDR3aa: CASSLGTVSSYEQYF

abundance: .
j_gene: TRBJ2-3
v_gene: TRBV4-3
d_gene: TRBD2
CDR3nt: TGCGCCAGCAGCCAAGGACTAGCATCAGATACGCAGTATTTT
CDR3aa: CASSQGLASDTQYF

abundance: once
j_gene: TRBJ2-3
v_gene: TRBV6-5
d_gene: .
CDR3nt: TGTGCCAGCAGTTACGGCAGTGGTACGCAGTATTTT
CDR3aa: CASSYGSGTQYF

abundance: once
j_gene: TRBJ2-1
v_gene: TRBV5-1
d_gene: TRBD2
CDR3nt: TGCGCCAGCAGCCAAACTAGCGGGGGAACCTACAATGAGCAGTTCTTC
CDR3aa: CASSQTSGGTYNEQFF

abundance: .
j_gene: TRBJ1-2
v_gene: TRBV30
d_gene: .
CDR3nt: TGTGCCTGGAGTTCAAGGGGCGTCGGCTACACCTTC
CDR3aa: CAWSSRGVGYTF

abundance: .
j_gene: TRBJ2-2
v_gene: TRBV9
d_gene: .
CDR3nt: TGTGCCAGCAGCGTCCAGGGGAACACCGGGGAGCTGTTTTTT
CDR3aa: CASSVQGNTGELFF

abundance: few
j_gene: TRBJ1-2
v_gene: TRBV7-9
d_gene: .
CDR3nt: TGTGCCAGCAGCTTAGCACAGGAGGGACCTTATGGCTACACCTTC
CDR3aa: CASSLAQEGPYGYTF

abundance: .
j_gene: TRBJ2-3
v_gene: TRBV10-3
d_gene: TRBD2
CDR3nt: TGTGCCATCAGCCCCGGGACTAGCAGGACAGATACGCAGTATTTT
CDR3aa: CAISPGTSRTDTQYF

abundance: .
j_gene: TRBJ2-2
v_gene: TRBV11-3
d_gene: .
CDR3nt: TGTGCCAGCAGCTTTTTCGGGGACACCGGGGAGCTGTTTTTT
CDR3aa: CASSFFGDTGELFF

abundance: .
j_gene: TRBJ2-5
v_gene: TRBV9
d_gene: TRBD2
CDR3nt: TGTGCCAGCAGCGTTGAGGCGGGGGGGCCTCGTGATAGAGAGACCCAGTACTTC
CDR3aa: CASSVEAGGPRDRETQYF

abundance: .
j_gene: TRBJ2-7
v_gene: TRBV15
d_gene: .
CDR3nt: TGTGCCACCAGCAGAGGCGGTGCTGGCGACGAGCAGTACTTC
CDR3aa: CATSRGGAGDEQYF

abundance: .
j_gene: TRBJ1-4
v_gene: TRBV4-3
d_gene: TRBD1
CDR3nt: TGCGCCAGCAGCCAAGATGGGACAGGGTCTAGCGAAAAACTGTTTTTT
CDR3aa: CASSQDGTGSSEKLFF

abundance: .
j_gene: TRBJ2-3
v_gene: TRBV5-6
d_gene: .
CDR3nt: TGTGCCAGCAGCTTGCAACTCACAGATACGCAGTATTTT
CDR3aa: CASSLQLTDTQYF

abundance: .
j_gene: TRBJ2-3
v_gene: TRBV5-1
d_gene: TRBD2
CDR3nt: TGCGCCAGCAGCAAAGGACTAGCGGGGGGAGGCACAGATACGCAGTATTTT
CDR3aa: CASSKGLAGGGTDTQYF

abundance: once
j_gene: TRBJ1-3
v_gene: TRBV19
d_gene: .
CDR3nt: TGTGCCTCTGGCGGGAGCCTCTCTGGAAACACCATATATTTT
CDR3aa: CASGGSLSGNTIYF

abundance: .
j_gene: TRBJ1-2
v_gene: TRBV19
d_gene: TRBD1
CDR3nt: TGTGCCAGTAGTACCTCCGGGACAGGCGTTGGCGGCTACACCTTC
CDR3aa: CASSTSGTGVGGYTF

abundance: .
j_gene: TRBJ1-1
v_gene: TRBV9
d_gene: TRBD1
CDR3nt: TGTGCCAGCAGCCCTCGACAGGGGAACACTGAAGCTTTCTTT
CDR3aa: CASSPRQGNTEAFF

abundance: .
j_gene: TRBJ2-1
v_gene: TRBV29-1
d_gene: .
CDR3nt: TGCAGCGTTGAAAGGGGCTCCTACAATGAGCAGTTCTTC
CDR3aa: CSVERGSYNEQFF

abundance: .
j_gene: TRBJ2-7
v_gene: TRBV4-1
d_gene: .
CDR3nt: TGCGCCAGCAGCCAAGTGGCAGGCTCCTACGAGCAGTACTTC
CDR3aa: CASSQVAGSYEQYF

abundance: .
j_gene: TRBJ1-1
v_gene: TRBV10-3
d_gene: .
CDR3nt: TGTGCCATCAGTGCAATACAGGGTGCATTGAACACTGAAGCTTTCTTT
CDR3aa: CAISAIQGALNTEAFF

abundance: .
j_gene: TRBJ1-1
v_gene: TRBV30
d_gene: .
CDR3nt: TGTGCCTGGAGTGGTTCGGGGAACACTGAAGCTTTCTTT
CDR3aa: CAWSGSGNTEAFF

abundance: .
j_gene: TRBJ1-1
v_gene: TRBV5-1
d_gene: .
CDR3nt: TGCGCCAGCAGGACCGGGACACAGAACACTGAAGCTTTCTTT
CDR3aa: CASRTGTQNTEAFF

abundance: .
j_gene: TRBJ2-1
v_gene: TRBV11-3
d_gene: TRBD2
CDR3nt: TGTGCCAGCAGCTCGCGGGGGACTAGTATGGCCGATGAGCAGTTCTTC
CDR3aa: CASSSRGTSMADEQFF

abundance: once
j_gene: TRBJ2-1
v_gene: TRBV5-4
d_gene: TRBD2
CDR3nt: TGTGCCAGCAGCTTGGATTTGCGGGAGGCCTACAATGAGCAGTTCTTC
CDR3aa: CASSLDLREAYNEQFF

abundance: .
j_gene: TRBJ2-7
v_gene: TRBV6-5
d_gene: .
CDR3nt: TGTGCCAGCAGTTTCGGAGTTGAGGACGAGCAGTACTTC
CDR3aa: CASSFGVEDEQYF

abundance: .
j_gene: TRBJ1-3
v_gene: TRBV18
d_gene: .
CDR3nt: TGTGCCAGCTCACCCCCTGCAGGGTCCCTGATATCTGGAAACACCATATATTTT
CDR3aa: CASSPPAGSLISGNTIYF

abundance: .
j_gene: TRBJ2-1
v_gene: TRBV7-2
d_gene: TRBD2
CDR3nt: TGTGCCAGCAGCCAACGGACTAGCGGGGTGGGTGAGCAGTTCTTC
CDR3aa: CASSQRTSGVGEQFF

abundance: .
j_gene: TRBJ1-1
v_gene: TRBV11-3
d_gene: .
CDR3nt: TGTGCCAGCAGCTTAGGTGCAGGTATGAACACTGAAGCTTTCTTT
CDR3aa: CASSLGAGMNTEAFF

abundance: .
j_gene: TRBJ1-3
v_gene: TRBV11-2
d_gene: TRBD1
CDR3nt: TGTGCCAGCAGCTCCCGGGACAGTTACATTTCTGGAAACACCATATATTTT
CDR3aa: CASSSRDSYISGNTIYF

abundance: .
j_gene: TRBJ1-2
v_gene: TRBV9
d_gene: TRBD1
CDR3nt: TGTGCCAGCAGCGTAGAGACAGGGAGCTATGGCTACACCTTC
CDR3aa: CASSVETGSYGYTF

abundance: .
j_gene: TRBJ2-1
v_gene: TRBV11-3
d_gene: TRBD2
CDR3nt: TGTGCCAGCAGCTTAGATCCGCGAGCGGGATCTGAGCAGTTCTTC
CDR3aa: CASSLDPRAGSEQFF

abundance: few
j_gene: TRBJ2-7
v_gene: TRBV11-2
d_gene: TRBD2
CDR3nt: TGTGCCAGCAGCTGGGCTGCTAGCGGGGGGTTAAGCTCCTACGAGCAGTACTTC
CDR3aa: CASSWAASGGLSSYEQYF

abundance: .
j_gene: TRBJ2-2
v_gene: TRBV5-1
d_gene: .
CDR3nt: TGCGCCAGCAGCCCTTTAGCGGTGAACACCGGGGAGCTGTTTTTT
CDR3aa: CASSPLAVNTGELFF

abundance: .
j_gene: TRBJ2-1
v_gene: TRBV4-1
d_gene: .
CDR3nt: TGCGCCAGCAGCCAAGTAACCCCGGCGGGGAAAAGACACAATGAGCAGTTCTTC
CDR3aa: CASSQVTPAGKRHNEQFF

abundance: .
j_gene: TRBJ2-7
v_gene: TRBV7-8
d_gene: TRBD2
CDR3nt: TGTGCCAGCAGCGTGGCTAGCGGGAGGTACGAGCAGTACTTC
CDR3aa: CASSVASGRYEQYF

abundance: .
j_gene: TRBJ2-5
v_gene: TRBV4-1
d_gene: .
CDR3nt: TGCGCCAGCAGCCAAACAAAGACTAGACACCAAGAGACCCAGTACTTC
CDR3aa: CASSQTKTRHQETQYF

abundance: .
j_gene: TRBJ1-2
v_gene: TRBV7-2
d_gene: .
CDR3nt: TGTGCCAGCAGCTTAGCTACAGGAGTTACTAACTATGGCTACACCTTC
CDR3aa: CASSLATGVTNYGYTF

abundance: .
j_gene: TRBJ2-7
v_gene: TRBV5-1
d_gene: .
CDR3nt: TGCGCCAGCAGCTTGGCCGGTAACAGGGAATCCTACGAGCAGTACTTC
CDR3aa: CASSLAGNRESYEQYF

abundance: few
j_gene: TRBJ1-2
v_gene: TRBV28
d_gene: .
CDR3nt: TGTGCCAGCAGCCCGCAGGGCTACTATGGCTACACCTTC
CDR3aa: CASSPQGYYGYTF

abundance: few
j_gene: TRBJ1-6
v_gene: TRBV5-1
d_gene: .
CDR3nt: TGCGCCAGCAGCTTGCAGGAGACAGCTACTAATTCACCCCTCCACTTT
CDR3aa: CASSLQETATNSPLHF

abundance: .
j_gene: TRBJ1-1
v_gene: TRBV11-1
d_gene: .
CDR3nt: TGTGCCAGCAGCCTAGGGGAGGCCACTGAAGCTTTCTTT
CDR3aa: CASSLGEATEAFF

abundance: .
j_gene: TRBJ2-1
v_gene: TRBV6-1
d_gene: .
CDR3nt: TGTGCCAGCAGTGAGGTCGGTAGCGCGTACTACAATGAGCAGTTCTTC
CDR3aa: CASSEVGSAYYNEQFF